Each of the 16 T cell receptor beta chains below was sequenced from the same sample in a study of vaccination and CD4 T cells after COVID-19. Documented treatment: roughly ten-day PBMC culture with coronavirus spike peptide pools or control peptides (ViraFEST assay). No cognate antigen is known for these TCRs. An Oncomine TCR Beta short-read assay was used to sequence the DNA from cultured CD4+ T cells. A single record per CDR3 protein comes from TCRdb applying MiXCR to the PCR reads. This sample has roughly 3,700 distinct CDR3 sequences, with roughly 17% found just once. The sample consisted of CD4+ T cells from blood, cultured in vitro. These receptors were collected from a human donor who had recovered from COVID-19.

The rearrangement joins TRBV7-9 to TRBJ2-1; 15 bases map to TRBD2. This CDR3 region has 15 residues. The germline gives CDR1 SEHNR, CDR2 FQNEAQ (reference sequence). V lost 4 bases to trimming and J lost 13 bases; unmatched junction nucleotides: 8. The CDR3 here is CASSSPGLAGGFQFF. The CDR3 DNA reads TGTGCCAGCAGCTCCCCGGGACTAGCGGGGGGTTTTCAGTTCTTC.

As regards this clonotype: The junction differs from germline at one of its ends, possibly a read error. The chain recombines TRBV7-2 with TRBJ1-2, with 9 nucleotides matching TRBD1. This CDR3 is built from 13 residues. The V gene's germline CDR1 is SGHTA and CDR2 FQGNSA. CDR3 nucleotides: TGTGCCGGCAGCCACAGGGGGCGGGGTGGCTACACCTTC. This translates into CAGSHRGRGGYTF.

This clonotype has only a few counts. This chain joins TRBV20-1 and TRBJ2-7; 8 positions match TRBD2. The germline CDR1 and CDR2 sequences are DFQATT and SNEGSKA (reference sequence). After removal of 1 base from V and 2 bases from J, the junction contained 4 bases not matched to a gene. This CDR3 comprises 14 residues. CDR3 bases: TGCAGTGCTAGAGTCGGGGGGGCCCCCTACGAGCAGTACTTC. Translating gives CSARVGGAPYEQYF.

The count of this clonotype is one. Its ends do not fully match the called genes, so a read error is possible. The chain links TRBV18 to TRBJ2-1; D might be TRBD1 or TRBD2, each matching 6 bases. This CDR3 is built from 17 residues. Germline V gives CDR1 KGHSH, CDR2 LQKENI. The CDR3: CASSPKPGGLTYNELFF. The CDR3 DNA reads as TGTGCCAGCTCACCGAAGCCTGGGGGGCTCACCTACAATGAGCTGTTCTTC.

By share of the sample, this clonotype is medium-sized. The chain recombines TRBV30 with TRBJ1-2, with D tentatively TRBD1 (6 bases). The germline V and J ends were trimmed by 0 bases and 4 bases, with 15 bases remaining between them. CDR3 size: 15 residues. Per the germline V gene, CDR1 is GTSNPN and CDR2 is SVGIG (reference sequence). The chain's CDR3 is CAWSVPTGSPYGYTF. CDR3 sequence (DNA): TGTGCCTGGAGTGTACCAACAGGGAGCCCCTATGGCTACACCTTC. Filled out from reference TRBV30 and TRBJ1-2, the complete variable domain reads SQTIHQWPATLVQPVGSPLSLECTVEGTSNPNLYWYRQAAGRGLQLLFYSVGIGQISSEVPQNLSASRPQDRQFILSSKKLLLSDSGFYLCAWSVPTGSPYGYTFGSGTRLTVV.

The chain combines TRBV20-1 with TRBJ2-7; the D gene is possibly TRBD1 (6 bases). Deletions cut 0 bases from V and 7 bases from J, with 13 bases between. The CDR3 contains 13 residues. Germline V gives CDR1 DFQATT, CDR2 SNEGSKA (reference sequence). The CDR3: CSARDNRVREQYF. CDR3 DNA: TGCAGTGCTAGAGATAACAGGGTGAGAGAGCAGTACTTC.

This clonotype came up a few times. This chain uses TRBV12-5 with TRBJ2-5; D could derive from TRBD1 or TRBD2 (5 bases each). Trimming pared 0 bases from V and 5 bases from J, leaving 19 bases between. The CDR3 spans 17 residues. Germline V gene sequence: CDR1 LGHNT, CDR2 FRNRAP. The CDR3 region is CASGLVSPGVREETQYF. In nucleotides, the CDR3 is TGTGCTAGTGGTTTGGTATCCCCCGGCGTCAGGGAGGAGACCCAGTACTTC.

This clonotype was counted only a few times. This chain links TRBV21-1 with TRBJ2-1; the D call in the table, TRBD1, was not verified against the DNA. TRBV21-1 is classified as a pseudogene. The CDR3 runs to 15 residues. The CDR3 coding sequence is TGTGCCAGCAGAAGGAGGGGGATCACCTACAATGAGCAGTTCTTC. Its translation: CASRRRGITYNEQFF.

By share, this clonotype ranks as medium-sized. The CDR3 is CASSWETSGGHYEQYF. The CDR3 DNA is TGTGCCAGCAGTTGGGAGACTAGCGGGGGTCACTACGAGCAGTACTTC. V and J are TRBV12-3 or TRBV12-4 and TRBJ2-7; 12 bases align to TRBD2. Unmatched junction bases numbered 7, after V lost 4 bases and J lost 3 bases. The CDR3 contains 16 residues.

This clonotype is large in the sample. The V and J genes are TRBV20-1 and TRBJ1-2; 7 bases fit TRBD1. The V gene's germline CDR1 is DFQATT and CDR2 SNEGSKA (reference sequence). Unmatched junction bases numbered 2, after V lost 6 bases and J lost 4 bases. The length of the CDR3 is 11 residues. The CDR3 spells CSAGTAYGYTF. The CDR3 DNA sequence: TGCAGTGCCGGGACAGCCTATGGCTACACCTTC.

The genes are TRBV12-3 or TRBV12-4 and TRBJ1-2, with a tentative D call TRBD1 (6 bases). CDR3 length equals 15 residues. V dropped 6 bases and J dropped 5 bases, with 19 bases sitting between them. CDR3 bases: TGTGCCAGCAGACACCGGGACATTTTTCTGTATGGCTACACCTTC. Its translation is CASRHRDIFLYGYTF.

The table lists this clonotype with a few counts. The chain joins TRBV30 to TRBJ2-3; D gene unclear. The V end was cut by 2 bases, the J end by 4 bases, with 10 bases between. This CDR3 has 13 amino acids. CDR1 GTSNPN and CDR2 SVGIG come from the germline V gene (reference sequence). The CDR3 here is CAWSSGIADTQYF. The CDR3 nucleotides are TGTGCCTGGAGTAGTGGGATAGCAGATACGCAGTATTTT.

This clonotype counts as medium-sized. V usage is TRBV6-5 and J usage is TRBJ1-5; D is undetermined. The CDR3 sequence is 13 residues long. Trimming took off 4 bases at V and 5 bases at J, with 9 bases between the two ends. CDR1 is MNHEY and CDR2 is SVGAGI in the germline V gene. As DNA, the CDR3 is TGTGCCAGCAGTTCATATTCCGATCAGCCCCAGCATTTT. Translated, it gives CASSSYSDQPQHF.

By share, this clonotype counts as large. This chain connects TRBV6-1 to TRBJ1-5; 7 positions match TRBD1. The CDR3 is 12 residues long. Per germline, CDR1 MNHNS and CDR2 SASEGT. V gave up 2 bases and J gave up 16 bases; unmatched junction bases: 8. In DNA, the CDR3 is TGTGCCAGCAGTGAACCTCCGACAGGGAACCATTTT. Protein product: CASSEPPTGNHF.

This clonotype qualifies as large. The chain employs TRBV20-1 and TRBJ2-3, with 8 bases identical to TRBD1. The CDR3 is 15 amino acids. CDR1 is DFQATT and CDR2 is SNEGSKA in the germline V gene (reference sequence). The V gene end was trimmed by 4 bases and the J gene end by 0 bases; junction bases not matched to a gene: 6. The DNA for the CDR3 is TGCAGTGCTATGTCCGGGACAGGCAGCACAGATACGCAGTATTTT. Translated: CSAMSGTGSTDTQYF.

This clonotype was recorded a few times. The rearrangement uses TRBV20-1 and TRBJ2-5; possibly TRBD1 for D (6 bases). Per the germline V gene, CDR1 is DFQATT and CDR2 is SNEGSKA (reference sequence). The V gene lost 0 bases and the J gene lost 6 bases, with 17 bases spanning the gap. The length of the CDR3 is 15 residues. This CDR3 reads CSARDWGLAKKTQYF. The CDR3 bases are TGCAGTGCTAGAGATTGGGGGCTCGCGAAAAAGACCCAGTACTTC.